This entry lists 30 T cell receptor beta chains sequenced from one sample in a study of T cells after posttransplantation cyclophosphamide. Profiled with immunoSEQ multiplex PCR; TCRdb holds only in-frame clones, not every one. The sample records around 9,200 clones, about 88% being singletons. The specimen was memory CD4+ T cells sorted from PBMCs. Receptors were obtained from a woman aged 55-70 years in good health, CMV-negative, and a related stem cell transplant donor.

The CDR3 loop reads CASSQELAGSTGELFF. CDR3 DNA sequence: TGCGCCAGCAGCCAAGAACTAGCGGGGAGCACCGGGGAGCTGTTTTTT. The chain has TRBV4-3 and TRBJ2-2; 10 nucleotides align to TRBD2. The V gene's germline CDR1 is LGHNA and CDR2 YSLEER. V was clipped by 0 bases and J by 4 bases; unmatched bases: 2. The CDR3 loop spans 16 amino acids.

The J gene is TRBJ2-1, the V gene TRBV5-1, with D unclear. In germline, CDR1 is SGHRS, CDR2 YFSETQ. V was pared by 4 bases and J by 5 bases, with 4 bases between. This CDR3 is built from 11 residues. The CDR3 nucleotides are TGCGCCAGCAGCCGTAACAATGAGCAGTTCTTC. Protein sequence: CASSRNNEQFF.

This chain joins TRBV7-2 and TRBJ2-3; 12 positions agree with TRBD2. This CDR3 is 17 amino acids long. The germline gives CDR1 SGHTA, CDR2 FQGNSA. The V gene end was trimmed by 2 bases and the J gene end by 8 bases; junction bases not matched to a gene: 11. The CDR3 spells CASSLTGRLAGVGTQYF. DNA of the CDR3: TGTGCCAGCAGCTTAACGGGCAGACTAGCGGGAGTGGGTACGCAGTATTTT. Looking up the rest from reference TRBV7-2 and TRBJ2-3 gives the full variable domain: GAGVSQSPSNKVTEKGKDVELRCDPISGHTALYWYRQSLGQGLEFLIYFQGNSAPDKSGLPSDRFSAERTGGSVSTLTIQRTQQEDSAVYLCASSLTGRLAGVGTQYFGPGTRLTVL.

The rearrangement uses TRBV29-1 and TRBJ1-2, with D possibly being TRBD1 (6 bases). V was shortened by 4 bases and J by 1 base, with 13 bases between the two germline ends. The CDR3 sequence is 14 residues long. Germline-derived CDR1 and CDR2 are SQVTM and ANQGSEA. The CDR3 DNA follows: TGCAGCGTTGGAGGGAAGGGGGTTAACTATGGCTACACCTTC. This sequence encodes CSVGGKGVNYGYTF.

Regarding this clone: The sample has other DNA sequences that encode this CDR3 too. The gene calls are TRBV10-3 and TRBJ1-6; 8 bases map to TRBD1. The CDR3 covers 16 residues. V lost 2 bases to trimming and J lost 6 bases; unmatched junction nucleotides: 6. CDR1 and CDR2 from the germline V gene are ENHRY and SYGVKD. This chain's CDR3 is CAISEETGARNSPLHF. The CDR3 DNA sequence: TGTGCCATCAGTGAGGAGACAGGGGCTCGTAATTCACCCCTCCACTTT.

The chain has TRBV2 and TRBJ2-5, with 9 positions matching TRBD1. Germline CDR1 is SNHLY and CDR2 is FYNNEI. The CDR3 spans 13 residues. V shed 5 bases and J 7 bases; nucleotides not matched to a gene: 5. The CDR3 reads CASSRDREGTQYF. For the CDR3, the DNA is TGTGCCAGCAGTAGGGACAGGGAAGGGACCCAGTACTTC.

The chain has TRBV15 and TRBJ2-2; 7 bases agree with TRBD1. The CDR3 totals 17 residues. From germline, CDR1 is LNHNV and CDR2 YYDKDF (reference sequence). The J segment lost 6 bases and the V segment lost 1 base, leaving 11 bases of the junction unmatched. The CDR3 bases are TGTGCCACCAGCAGAGTTCTTAGGGGGCCTTTGGCCGGGGAGCTGTTTTTT. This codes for CATSRVLRGPLAGELFF.

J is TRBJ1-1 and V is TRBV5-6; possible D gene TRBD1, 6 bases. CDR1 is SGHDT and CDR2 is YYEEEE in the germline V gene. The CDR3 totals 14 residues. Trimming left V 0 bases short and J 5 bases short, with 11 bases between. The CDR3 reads CASSLAGAGTEAFF. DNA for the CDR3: TGTGCCAGCAGCTTGGCAGGGGCCGGAACTGAAGCTTTCTTT.

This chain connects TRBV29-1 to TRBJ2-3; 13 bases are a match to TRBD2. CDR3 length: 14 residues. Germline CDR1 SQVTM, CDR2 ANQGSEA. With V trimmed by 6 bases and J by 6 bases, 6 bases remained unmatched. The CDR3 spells CSVGTSGVSDTQYF. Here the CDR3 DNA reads TGCAGCGTAGGGACTAGCGGGGTTTCTGATACGCAGTATTTT.

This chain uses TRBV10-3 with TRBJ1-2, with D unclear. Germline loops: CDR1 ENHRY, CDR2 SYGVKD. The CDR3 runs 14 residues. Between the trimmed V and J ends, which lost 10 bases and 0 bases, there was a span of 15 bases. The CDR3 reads CATMARAANYGYTF. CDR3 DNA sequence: TGTGCCACTATGGCGCGGGCAGCTAACTATGGCTACACCTTC.

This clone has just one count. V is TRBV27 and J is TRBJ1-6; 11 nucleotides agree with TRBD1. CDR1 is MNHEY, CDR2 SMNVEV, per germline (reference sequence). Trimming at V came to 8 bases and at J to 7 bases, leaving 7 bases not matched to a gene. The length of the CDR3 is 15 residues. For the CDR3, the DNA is TGTGCCAGCTCCGGGGACAGGGGGAGAAATTCACCCCTCCACTTT. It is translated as CASSGDRGRNSPLHF.

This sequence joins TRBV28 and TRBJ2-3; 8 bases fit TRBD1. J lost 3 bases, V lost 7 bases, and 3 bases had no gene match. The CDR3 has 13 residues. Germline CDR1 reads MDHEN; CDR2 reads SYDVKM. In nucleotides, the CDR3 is TGTGCCAGCAACAGGGGGAGGACAGATACGCAGTATTTT. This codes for CASNRGRTDTQYF.

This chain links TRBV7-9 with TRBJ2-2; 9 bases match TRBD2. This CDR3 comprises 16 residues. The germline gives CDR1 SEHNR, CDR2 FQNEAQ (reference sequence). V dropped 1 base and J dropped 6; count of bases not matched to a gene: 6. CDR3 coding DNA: TGTGCCAGCAGCTTAGTACTGGGACTAGCATCCGGGGAGCTGTTTTTT. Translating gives CASSLVLGLASGELFF.

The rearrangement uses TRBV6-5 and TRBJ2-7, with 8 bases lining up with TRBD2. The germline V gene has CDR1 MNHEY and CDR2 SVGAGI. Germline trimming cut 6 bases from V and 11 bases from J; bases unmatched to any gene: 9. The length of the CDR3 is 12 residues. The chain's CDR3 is CASSRRSGTEYF. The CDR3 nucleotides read TGTGCCAGCAGCCGACGTAGCGGGACGGAGTACTTC.

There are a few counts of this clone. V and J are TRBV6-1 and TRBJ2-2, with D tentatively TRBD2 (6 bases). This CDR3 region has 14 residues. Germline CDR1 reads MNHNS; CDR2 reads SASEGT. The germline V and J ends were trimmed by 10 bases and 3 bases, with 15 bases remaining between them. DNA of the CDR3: TGTGCCACCAGAGGGGAGGCGGACACCGGGGAGCTGTTTTTT. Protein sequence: CATRGEADTGELFF.

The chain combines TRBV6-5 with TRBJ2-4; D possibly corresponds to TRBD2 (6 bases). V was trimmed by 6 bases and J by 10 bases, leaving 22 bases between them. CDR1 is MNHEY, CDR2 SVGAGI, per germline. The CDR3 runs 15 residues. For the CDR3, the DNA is TGTGCCAGCAGCTCCGCGGCCGGGGGTAGGAGTATTCAGTACTTC. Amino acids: CASSSAAGGRSIQYF.

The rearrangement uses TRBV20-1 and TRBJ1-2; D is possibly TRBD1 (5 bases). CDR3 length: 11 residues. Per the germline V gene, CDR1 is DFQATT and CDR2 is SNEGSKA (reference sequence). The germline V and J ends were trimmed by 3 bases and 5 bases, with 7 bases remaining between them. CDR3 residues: CSARQGYGYTF. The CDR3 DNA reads TGCAGTGCTAGGCAGGGTTATGGCTACACCTTC.

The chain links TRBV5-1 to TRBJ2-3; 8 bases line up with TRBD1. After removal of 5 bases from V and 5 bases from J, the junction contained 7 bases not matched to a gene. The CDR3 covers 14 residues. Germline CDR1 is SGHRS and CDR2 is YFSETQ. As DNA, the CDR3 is TGCGCCAGCAGACCGGGACAGGCCTTAGATACGCAGTATTTT. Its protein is CASRPGQALDTQYF.

This CDR3 reads CASSILAGGSEQFF. The CDR3 bases are TGTGCCAGTAGTATTCTAGCGGGGGGGAGTGAGCAGTTCTTC. The chain links TRBV19 to TRBJ2-1; 12 bases are shared with TRBD2. The CDR3 is 14 residues long. CDR1 and CDR2 (germline): LNHDA, SQIVND (reference sequence). Trimming took 3 bases from V and 9 from J; bases not matched to a gene: 3.

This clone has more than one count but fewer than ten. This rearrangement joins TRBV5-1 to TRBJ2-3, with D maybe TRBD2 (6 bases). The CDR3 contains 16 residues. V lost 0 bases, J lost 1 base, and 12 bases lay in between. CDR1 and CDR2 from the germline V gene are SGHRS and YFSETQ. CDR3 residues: CASSLAGVGRTDTQYF. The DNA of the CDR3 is TGCGCCAGCAGCTTGGCGGGGGTGGGTCGCACAGATACGCAGTATTTT.

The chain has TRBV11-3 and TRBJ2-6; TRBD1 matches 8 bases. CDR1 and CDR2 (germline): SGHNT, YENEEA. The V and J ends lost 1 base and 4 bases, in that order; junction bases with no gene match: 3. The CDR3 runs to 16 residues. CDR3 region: CASSLGTGSGANVLTF. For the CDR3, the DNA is TGTGCCAGCAGCTTAGGGACAGGGTCGGGGGCCAACGTCCTGACTTTC.

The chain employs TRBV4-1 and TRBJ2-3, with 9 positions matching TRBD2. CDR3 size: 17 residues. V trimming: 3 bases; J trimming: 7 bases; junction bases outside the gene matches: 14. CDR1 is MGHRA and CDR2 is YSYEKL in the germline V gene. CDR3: CASSQGSSSGISHTQYF. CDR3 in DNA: TGCGCCAGCAGCCAGGGGTCCTCTAGCGGGATCAGCCATACGCAGTATTTT.

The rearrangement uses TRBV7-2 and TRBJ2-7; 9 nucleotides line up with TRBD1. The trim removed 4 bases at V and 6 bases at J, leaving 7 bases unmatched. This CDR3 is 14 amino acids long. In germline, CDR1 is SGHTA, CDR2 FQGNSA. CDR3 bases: TGTGCCAGCAGCTCAGGGGGACAGGGAGGCGAGCAGTACGTC. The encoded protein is CASSSGGQGGEQYV.

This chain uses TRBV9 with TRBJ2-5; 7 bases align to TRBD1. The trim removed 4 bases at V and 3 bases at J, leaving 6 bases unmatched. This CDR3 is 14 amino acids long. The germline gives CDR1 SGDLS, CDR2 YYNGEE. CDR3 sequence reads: CASSTQDRKETQYF. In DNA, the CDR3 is TGTGCCAGCAGCACCCAGGACAGGAAAGAGACCCAGTACTTC.

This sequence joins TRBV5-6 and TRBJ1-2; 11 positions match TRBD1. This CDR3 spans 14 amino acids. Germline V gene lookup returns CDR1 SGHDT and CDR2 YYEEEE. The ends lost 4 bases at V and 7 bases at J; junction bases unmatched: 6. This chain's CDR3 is CASSLGQGAFGYTF. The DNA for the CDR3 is TGTGCCAGCAGCCTTGGACAGGGGGCTTTTGGCTACACCTTC.

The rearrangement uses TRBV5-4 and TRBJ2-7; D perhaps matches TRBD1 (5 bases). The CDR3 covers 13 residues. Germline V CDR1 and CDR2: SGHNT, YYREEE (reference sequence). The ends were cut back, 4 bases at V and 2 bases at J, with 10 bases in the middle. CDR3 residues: CASSRVGPYEQYV. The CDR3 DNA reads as TGTGCCAGCAGCCGGGTGGGGCCCTACGAGCAGTACGTC.

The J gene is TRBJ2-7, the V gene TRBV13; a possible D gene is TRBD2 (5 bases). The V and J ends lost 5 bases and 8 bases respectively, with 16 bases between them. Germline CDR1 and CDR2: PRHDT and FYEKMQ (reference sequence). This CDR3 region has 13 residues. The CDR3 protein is CASSAGIATKQYF. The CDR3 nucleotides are TGTGCCAGCAGCGCCGGAATAGCGACCAAGCAGTACTTC.

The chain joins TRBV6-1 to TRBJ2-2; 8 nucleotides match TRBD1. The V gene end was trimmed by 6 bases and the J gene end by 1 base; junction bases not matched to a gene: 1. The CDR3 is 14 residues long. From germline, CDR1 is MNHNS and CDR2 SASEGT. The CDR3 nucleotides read TGTGCCAGCAGGGGACAGGTGAACACCGGGGAGCTGTTTTTT. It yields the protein CASRGQVNTGELFF.

CDR3 bases: TGTGCCAGCAGTTTAAGCATTAGGGGCTCTGAAGCTTTCTTT. Translating gives CASSLSIRGSEAFF. The chain has TRBV28 and TRBJ1-1; maybe TRBD1 (5 bases). V was cut by 2 bases and J by 6 bases, with 13 bases left in between. This CDR3 is 14 amino acids long. The germline V gene encodes CDR1 MDHEN and CDR2 SYDVKM.

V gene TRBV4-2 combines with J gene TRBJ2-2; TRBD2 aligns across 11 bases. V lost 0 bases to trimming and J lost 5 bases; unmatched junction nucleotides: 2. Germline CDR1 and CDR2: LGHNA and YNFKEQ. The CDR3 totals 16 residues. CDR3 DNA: TGTGCCAGCAGCCAAGAAATAGCGGGAGGGACCGGGGAGCTGTTTTTT. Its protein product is CASSQEIAGGTGELFF.